This entry features one T cell receptor beta chain sequence. How the authors handled the data: Estimation of nucleated cell counts was performed using reference gene primer amplification. Measured with immunoSEQ multiplex PCR; TCRdb has only the in-frame clones, and not every one. That table supplies the V and J calls and clone size; D and trimming were determined from the DNA. The repertoire holds 150,000 or so clones, with around 84% as singletons. The sample originates from a study of blood T cell repertoires in COVID-19. Study context: Both acute and convalescent COVID-19 samples were obtained from the United States, Italy and Spain. T cells, B-cell-depleted T cells, or PBMCs supplied cDNA or gDNA.

The germline V gene encodes CDR1 MGHDK and CDR2 SYGVNS. The CDR3 totals 17 residues. The V segment lost 4 bases and the J segment 5 bases; nucleotides outside the gene matches: 14. The V call is TRBV25-1, the J call TRBJ1-3, with 7 bases aligning to TRBD1. The sample consisted of peripheral blood. The sequence was obtained from a human donor with acute or convalescent COVID-19. The donor label of this sample is uncertain. The CDR3 region has the DNA TGTGCCAGCAGTGGGACCGGGACAGTCCTTGAAAGAAACACCATATATTTT. Its translation: CASSGTGTVLERNTIYF.